Below are 8 T cell receptor beta chains sequenced from a single sample in a study of blood T cell repertoires in COVID-19. Measured with immunoSEQ multiplex PCR; TCRdb has only the in-frame clones, and not every one. Of roughly 310,000 clones in the sample, more than 90% were seen once. Input material: PBMCs or T cells enriched from blood (not recorded which). The receptors stem from a man between 60 and 75 years old who had recovered from COVID-19.

The chain is built from TRBV5-8 and TRBJ2-7, with TRBD2 matching over 15 bases. This CDR3 region has 15 residues. The ends lost 3 bases at V and 3 bases at J; junction bases unmatched: 1. Germline V gene data show CDR1 as SGHTS and CDR2 as YDEGEE. The CDR3 bases are TGTGCCAGCAGCTCGGGACTAGCGGGGGGCTACGAGCAGTACTTC. It codes for CASSSGLAGGYEQYF.

This rearrangement joins TRBV15 to TRBJ2-7; 10 nucleotides align to TRBD1. Germline assignment: CDR1 LNHNV and CDR2 YYDKDF (reference sequence). The length of the CDR3 is 15 residues. Losses at the gene ends were 0 bases for V and 2 bases for J; bases not matched to a gene: 1. CDR3 sequence reads: CATSREGTGAYEQYF. DNA of the CDR3: TGTGCCACCAGCAGAGAAGGGACAGGGGCCTACGAGCAGTACTTC.

V usage is TRBV30 and J usage is TRBJ1-6; possible D gene TRBD1, 6 bases. This CDR3 comprises 14 residues. V lost 4 bases and J lost 9, with 16 bases in between. Germline V CDR1 and CDR2: GTSNPN, SVGIG (reference sequence). Here the CDR3 reads CAWTLHQGSSPLHF. The CDR3 coding sequence is TGTGCCTGGACCCTACATCAGGGGAGTTCACCCCTCCACTTT.

This clone appeared a few times. CDR3 residues: CAVFSYNEQFF. The CDR3 nucleotides are TGTGCCGTATTCTCCTACAATGAGCAGTTCTTC. The chain is built from TRBV28 and TRBJ2-1; D remains unclear. CDR1 MDHEN and CDR2 SYDVKM come from the germline V gene. Trimming cost V 11 bases and J 0 bases, with 5 bases left between them. The length of the CDR3 is 11 residues.

The chain combines TRBV29-1 with TRBJ2-1; 13 positions agree with TRBD2. Germline CDR1 is SQVTM and CDR2 is ANQGSEA. Unmatched junction bases numbered 5, after V lost 3 bases and J lost 0 bases. This CDR3 is 17 amino acids long. CDR3 in DNA: TGCAGCGTTGACGGACTAGCGGGAGAAAGCTCCTACAATGAGCAGTTCTTC. Protein: CSVDGLAGESSYNEQFF.

This rearrangement joins TRBV7-9 to TRBJ1-5; no firm D call. V was pared by 2 bases and J by 4 bases, with 9 bases between. The CDR3 runs 14 residues. Germline V CDR1 and CDR2: SEHNR, FQNEAQ (reference sequence). The CDR3 here is CASSLSPGNQPQHF. Here the CDR3 DNA reads TGTGCCAGCAGCTTATCGCCGGGAAATCAGCCCCAGCATTTT.

V and J are TRBV7-2 and TRBJ2-7, with a possible D match to TRBD1 (5 bases). CDR1 is SGHTA and CDR2 is FQGNSA in the germline V gene. Between the trimmed V and J ends, which lost 4 bases and 2 bases, there was a span of 6 bases. The length of the CDR3 is 12 residues. CDR3 sequence (DNA): TGTGCCAGCAGCTCGACAGCCTACGAGCAGTACTTC. Protein: CASSSTAYEQYF.

The rearrangement joins TRBV24-1 to TRBJ2-7; D is possibly TRBD1 (6 bases). This CDR3 contains 14 residues. CDR1 and CDR2 (germline): KGHDR, SFDVKD. V shed 5 bases and J shed 5 bases, with 15 bases lying between them. CDR3 amino acids: CATSGRDDRNEQYF. In DNA, the CDR3 is TGTGCCACCAGTGGTAGGGACGACAGGAACGAGCAGTACTTC.